The T cell receptor (beta chain) described here comes from a study of regulatory T cells in long-lasting Graves disease. Noted time point: persistent/refractory GD, antithyroid drugs over 5 years with positive TRAb. The TCR library used RNA extracted from PBMCs. The V and J ends lost 2 bases and 3 bases, in that order; junction bases with no gene match: 1. This CDR3 contains 13 residues. CDR1 and CDR2 from the germline V gene are SGHRS and YFSETQ. This clonotype was seen ten or more times. CDR3-region Arm-PCR and iRepertoire HTBI primers produced the TCR beta libraries. MiXCR was run by TCRdb on the multiplex PCR reads, yielding one entry per CDR3 protein. The sample lists 310,000 or so distinct CDR3 sequences; roughly a fifth were seen once.

The specimen was peripheral blood mononuclear cells (PBMCs), collected when the disease was refractory, from a patient treated with antithyroid drugs. This TCR came from a female donor with Graves disease. The chain has TRBV5-1 and TRBJ1-1; 7 bases align to TRBD1. This CDR3 reads CASSFDRDTEAFF. Written as DNA, the CDR3 is TGCGCCAGCAGCTTTGACAGGGACACTGAAGCTTTCTTT.